Listed below are T cell receptor beta chains from one sample, sequenced in a study of T cells in Graves' hyperthyroidism and ophthalmopathy. TCRdb reprocessed the multiplex PCR reads with MiXCR, giving one entry per CDR3 protein. Among about 300,000 distinct CDR3 sequences listed, less than 30% were seen once. Sequences were obtained from blood. The receptors derive from a man aged 35 to 55 with Graves' hyperthyroidism that later progressed to Graves' ophthalmopathy. The conserved cysteine and the conserved F or W are not part of the CDR3 here. Clone size is not always given. Where it is, it says once, few, many or a class for expanded clones.

CDR3 protein: ASSVQEYNSPLH
V gene: TRBV2
J gene: TRBJ1-6
clone size: many

CDR3 protein: SATLAGGPGEQY
V gene: TRBV20-1
J gene: TRBJ2-7
clone size: many

CDR3 protein: ASSYSQRISPLH
V gene: TRBV6-5
J gene: TRBJ1-6
clone size: NA

CDR3 protein: ASSRQDTDTQY
V gene: TRBV19
J gene: TRBJ2-3
clone size: many

CDR3 protein: ASRRGAIYSNQPQH
V gene: TRBV12-3/TRBV12-4
J gene: TRBJ1-5
clone size: NA

CDR3 protein: ASSSLGQPKGNTEAF
V gene: TRBV28
J gene: TRBJ1-1
clone size: many

CDR3 protein: ASSYIREYGYT
V gene: TRBV6-2/TRBV6-3
J gene: TRBJ1-2
clone size: NA

CDR3 protein: ASHFYRANVLT
V gene: TRBV19
J gene: TRBJ2-6
clone size: many

CDR3 protein: ATSDNKQGWNYGYT
V gene: TRBV24-1
J gene: TRBJ1-2
clone size: many

CDR3 protein: ASTYRSRGLGYGYT
V gene: TRBV6-2/TRBV6-3
J gene: TRBJ1-2
clone size: NA

CDR3 protein: ASSIDPPTGYQPQH
V gene: TRBV19
J gene: TRBJ1-5
clone size: NA

CDR3 protein: ASSSRAGDVDTQY
V gene: TRBV13
J gene: TRBJ2-3
clone size: many

CDR3 protein: ASSEQVGTSETQY
V gene: TRBV6-1
J gene: TRBJ2-5
clone size: once

CDR3 protein: AWSRGAYGYT
V gene: TRBV30
J gene: TRBJ1-2
clone size: many

CDR3 protein: ASKDSNQPQH
V gene: TRBV12-3/TRBV12-4
J gene: TRBJ1-5
clone size: many

CDR3 protein: ASSLEPNTGELF
V gene: TRBV11-3
J gene: TRBJ2-2
clone size: many

CDR3 protein: ASSLALGQDRGDEQY
V gene: TRBV7-6
J gene: TRBJ2-7
clone size: many

CDR3 protein: ASTGGASYEQY
V gene: TRBV2
J gene: TRBJ2-7
clone size: many

CDR3 protein: SVDPGQGNEQY
V gene: TRBV29-1
J gene: TRBJ2-7
clone size: many

CDR3 protein: ASSPSQGRGTGELF
V gene: TRBV5-1
J gene: TRBJ2-2
clone size: many

CDR3 protein: ASSPTGIKNSPLH
V gene: TRBV12-3/TRBV12-4
J gene: TRBJ1-6
clone size: NA

CDR3 protein: ASSLEGRFGIHQPQH
V gene: TRBV6-1
J gene: TRBJ1-5
clone size: few

CDR3 protein: ASSDHWGSGANVLT
V gene: TRBV2
J gene: TRBJ2-6
clone size: many

CDR3 protein: ASSLGGRGFVETQY
V gene: TRBV12-3/TRBV12-4
J gene: TRBJ2-5
clone size: NA

CDR3 protein: AWSVQGRTEQY
V gene: TRBV30
J gene: TRBJ2-7
clone size: many

CDR3 protein: ASRPFYGETGETQY
V gene: TRBV28
J gene: TRBJ2-5
clone size: many

CDR3 protein: ASNLLGQGGTGELF
V gene: TRBV5-1
J gene: TRBJ2-2
clone size: many

CDR3 protein: ASRPYGLAHEAF
V gene: TRBV28
J gene: TRBJ1-1
clone size: many

CDR3 protein: SVQYYGYT
V gene: TRBV20-1
J gene: TRBJ1-2
clone size: NA

CDR3 protein: ASSLVLAGSHEQY
V gene: TRBV27
J gene: TRBJ2-7
clone size: few

CDR3 protein: ASSEGTIGGQPQH
V gene: TRBV5-1
J gene: TRBJ1-5
clone size: many

CDR3 protein: SAREGLAGEETGELF
V gene: TRBV20-1
J gene: TRBJ2-2
clone size: NA

CDR3 protein: ASSMRGSSHNQPQH
V gene: TRBV19
J gene: TRBJ1-5
clone size: many

CDR3 protein: ASSSARLFLYGYT
V gene: TRBV12-3/TRBV12-4
J gene: TRBJ1-2
clone size: few

CDR3 protein: ATNRGGNQETQY
V gene: TRBV7-8
J gene: TRBJ2-5
clone size: many

CDR3 protein: ASSLIHGIRYEQY
V gene: TRBV28
J gene: TRBJ2-7
clone size: many

CDR3 protein: ASRTGDQPQH
V gene: TRBV6-5
J gene: TRBJ1-5
clone size: many

CDR3 protein: ASSQLRTSGSISGELF
V gene: TRBV6-2/TRBV6-3
J gene: TRBJ2-2
clone size: many

CDR3 protein: ASRQTGPGNTIY
V gene: TRBV6-5
J gene: TRBJ1-3
clone size: many

CDR3 protein: SARDGQDGYT
V gene: TRBV20-1
J gene: TRBJ1-2
clone size: many

CDR3 protein: ASSQREGSASLH
V gene: TRBV5-1
J gene: TRBJ1-6
clone size: NA

CDR3 protein: SVPQTGGSSYEQY
V gene: TRBV29-1
J gene: TRBJ2-7
clone size: many

CDR3 protein: ASSTSGSSYEQY
V gene: TRBV19
J gene: TRBJ2-7
clone size: many

CDR3 protein: ASSPTGLTQPQH
V gene: TRBV28
J gene: TRBJ1-5
clone size: many

CDR3 protein: SARDTDSFSYEQY
V gene: TRBV20-1
J gene: TRBJ2-7
clone size: NA

CDR3 protein: ASSDGSPPSEQY
V gene: TRBV19
J gene: TRBJ2-7
clone size: many

CDR3 protein: ASSAVGRPAYEQY
V gene: TRBV3-1
J gene: TRBJ2-7
clone size: NA

CDR3 protein: SMGNQPQH
V gene: TRBV20-1
J gene: TRBJ1-5
clone size: many

CDR3 protein: ASSLAAVGAKNIQY
V gene: TRBV7-3
J gene: TRBJ2-4
clone size: NA

CDR3 protein: ASSPGTVGWPQH
V gene: TRBV7-9
J gene: TRBJ1-5
clone size: many

CDR3 protein: ASSFLGELF
V gene: TRBV12-3/TRBV12-4
J gene: TRBJ2-2
clone size: many

CDR3 protein: ASSLRRKETQY
V gene: TRBV27
J gene: TRBJ2-5
clone size: many

CDR3 protein: ASSLEQGYGYT
V gene: TRBV7-2
J gene: TRBJ1-2
clone size: many

CDR3 protein: ASQGQYQPQH
V gene: TRBV6-1
J gene: TRBJ1-5
clone size: NA

CDR3 protein: ASSAGHVASYGYT
V gene: TRBV9
J gene: TRBJ1-2
clone size: many

CDR3 protein: ATAPWPQH
V gene: TRBV10-1
J gene: TRBJ1-5
clone size: NA